A selection of T cell receptor beta chains follows, all from one sample in a study of CD8+ T cells in alopecia areata. TCRdb keeps only in-frame clones here, not all; method: immunoSEQ multiplex PCR. The repertoire holds some 240,000 clones, less than 75% seen once, with more than 1.5% in the top ten. The source was CD4+ T cells sorted from blood, collected at week 4, from a patient treated with tofacitinib. All receptors derive from a human donor with alopecia areata. The CDR3 runs from the conserved cysteine through the conserved F or W. The D gene is left open where the match is weak. Size tells how often a clone was seen (once, few, many) or the class of an expanded clone, and some rows leave it out.

TRBJ1-3,TRBV29-1,.,.,TGCAGCGTGCAACTCCGCTCTGGAAACACCATATATTTT,CSVQLRSGNTIYF
TRBJ2-3,TRBV4-2,.,.,TGTGCCAGCAGCCAAACGGTGCGAGCGGAGGGAGATACGCAGTATTTT,CASSQTVRAEGDTQYF
TRBJ1-2,TRBV5-1,.,.,TGCGCCAGCAGCTCCGGCAATGCAAACTATGGCTACACCTTC,CASSSGNANYGYTF
TRBJ2-7,TRBV28,.,.,TGTGCCAGCAGTTTAAAGGGACACGAGCAGTACTTC,CASSLKGHEQYF
TRBJ1-2,TRBV29-1,.,.,TGCAGCGTGGAACTATCATCCTATGGCTACACCTTC,CSVELSSYGYTF
TRBJ2-5,TRBV9,.,TRBD2,TGTGCCAGCAGCGGTAGCGGGACCCTCCAAGAGACCCAGTACTTC,CASSGSGTLQETQYF
TRBJ2-5,TRBV9,once,TRBD2,TGTGCCAGCAGCGTAGCGGAGCGGGGGGGAAACCAAGAGACCCAGTACTTC,CASSVAERGGNQETQYF
TRBJ2-2,TRBV12-5,many,.,TGTGCTAGTGGTTTGGATAACACCGGGGAGCTGTTTTTT,CASGLDNTGELFF
TRBJ2-5,TRBV15,.,.,TGTGCCACCAGCAGCGGGGCCGATGAGACCCAGTACTTC,CATSSGADETQYF
TRBJ2-4,TRBV30,.,.,TGTGCCTCCCTGACTGGGAGTGGGGCCAAAAACATTCAGTACTTC,CASLTGSGAKNIQYF
TRBJ2-5,TRBV7-8,.,.,TGTGCCAGCAGCTTAGCGACGGCCCAGTACTTC,CASSLATAQYF
TRBJ1-2,TRBV30,.,.,TGTGCCTGGAGTGGCCGACACCCTCTCTATGGCTACACCTTC,CAWSGRHPLYGYTF
TRBJ2-5,TRBV7-8,.,.,TGTGCCAGCAGCCCCCGGGCCGGGGGTCGTCGAGAGACCCAGTACTTC,CASSPRAGGRRETQYF
TRBJ1-5,TRBV7-2,.,.,TGTGCCAGCAGCTCCTCACATCTTAGCAATCAGCCCCAGCATTTT,CASSSSHLSNQPQHF
TRBJ1-2,TRBV29-1,few,TRBD1,TGCAGCGCCGAAACGACAGGGGTCGGCTACACCTTC,CSAETTGVGYTF
TRBJ2-6,TRBV4-3,few,.,TGCGCCAGCAGCCAAGAGTCACGGCTGAAAATTTCTGGGGCCAACGTCCTGACTTTC,CASSQESRLKISGANVLTF
TRBJ1-6,TRBV30,.,TRBD1,TGTGCCTGGACCAGGGGGAAGAATTCACCCCTCCACTTT,CAWTRGKNSPLHF
TRBJ2-1,TRBV11-3,.,.,TGTGCCAGCAGCCCCTCTCATGTTGAGCAGTTCTTC,CASSPSHVEQFF
TRBJ2-1,TRBV15,.,TRBD2,TGTGCCACCAGCAGAGACCGTCGGACTAGCGGGGGGTACAATGAGCAGTTCTTC,CATSRDRRTSGGYNEQFF
TRBJ2-7,TRBV10-3,few,TRBD2,TGTGCCATCAGTGGGAGTAGCGGGGTCAACTACGAGCAGTACTTC,CAISGSSGVNYEQYF